The present T cell receptor beta chain was sequenced within a study of neurological immune-mediated disorders. TCRdb reprocessed the 5' RACE reads via MiXCR and lists one record per CDR3 protein. Of about 74,000 distinct CDR3 sequences detected, 5.2% appear once; the ten largest clones hold less than 7.5%. This clonotype appeared many times. Losses at the gene ends were 4 bases for V and 0 bases for J; bases not matched to a gene: 7. The CDR3 covers 17 residues. Germline V gene sequence: CDR1 DFQATT, CDR2 SNEGSKA (reference sequence). Specimen: PBMCs. The chain recombines TRBV20-1 with TRBJ2-4; 12 nucleotides align to TRBD2. The receptor was isolated from a man aged 18 to 29 with multiple sclerosis. This CDR3 reads CSATPPSGRVAKNIQYF. CDR3 DNA: TGCAGTGCTACCCCACCTAGCGGGAGGGTAGCCAAAAACATTCAGTACTTC.